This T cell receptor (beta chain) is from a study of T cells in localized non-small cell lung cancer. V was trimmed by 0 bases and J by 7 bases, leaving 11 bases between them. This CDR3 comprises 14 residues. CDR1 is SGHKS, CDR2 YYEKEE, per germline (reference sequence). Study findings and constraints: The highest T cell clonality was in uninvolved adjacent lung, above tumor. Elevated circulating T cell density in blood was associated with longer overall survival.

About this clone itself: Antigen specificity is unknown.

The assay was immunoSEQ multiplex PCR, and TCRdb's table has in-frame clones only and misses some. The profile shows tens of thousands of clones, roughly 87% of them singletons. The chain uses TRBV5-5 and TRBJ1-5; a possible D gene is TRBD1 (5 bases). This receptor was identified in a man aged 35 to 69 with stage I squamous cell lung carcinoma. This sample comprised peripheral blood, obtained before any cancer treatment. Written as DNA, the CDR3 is TGTGCCAGCAGCTTGGCAGGGATGAACCAGCCCCAGCATTTT. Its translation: CASSLAGMNQPQHF. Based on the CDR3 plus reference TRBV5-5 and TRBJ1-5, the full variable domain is DAGVTQSPTHLIKTRGQQVTLRCSPISGHKSVSWYQQVLGQGPQFIFQYYEKEERGRGNFPDRFSARQFPNYSSELNVNALLLGDSALYLCASSLAGMNQPQHFGDGTRLSIL.